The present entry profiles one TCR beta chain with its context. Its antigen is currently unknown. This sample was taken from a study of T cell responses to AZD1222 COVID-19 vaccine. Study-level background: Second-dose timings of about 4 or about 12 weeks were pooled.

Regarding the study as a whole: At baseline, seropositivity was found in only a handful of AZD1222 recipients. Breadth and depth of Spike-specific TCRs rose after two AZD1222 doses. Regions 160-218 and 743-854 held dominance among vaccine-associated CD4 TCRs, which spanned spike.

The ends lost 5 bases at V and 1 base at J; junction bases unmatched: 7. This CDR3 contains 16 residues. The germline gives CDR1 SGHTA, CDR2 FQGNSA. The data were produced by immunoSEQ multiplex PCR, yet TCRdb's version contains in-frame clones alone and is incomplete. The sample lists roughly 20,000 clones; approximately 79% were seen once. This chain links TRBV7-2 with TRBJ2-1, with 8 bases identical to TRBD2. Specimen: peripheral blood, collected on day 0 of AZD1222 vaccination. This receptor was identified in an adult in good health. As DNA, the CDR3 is TGTGCCAGCAGCACAATAGCGGGAACGTCCTACAATGAGCAGTTCTTC. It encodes CASSTIAGTSYNEQFF.